The clone carrying this T cell receptor beta chain was observed a handful of times. As yet, its antigen is unknown. Primers included in the PCR were 60 Vbeta and 13 Jbeta primers. Repertoires were generated with immunoSEQ multiplex PCR, while TCRdb's copy carries only in-frame clones and drops some. Here the sample spans under 200,000 clones, less than 90% being singletons. V trimming: 2 bases; J trimming: 5 bases; junction bases outside the gene matches: 7. CDR3 size: 15 residues. Per germline, CDR1 SGHRS and CDR2 YFSETQ. This record comes from a study of cytomegalovirus exposure and HLA in healthy donors. The study's findings and limits: Later analysis identified around 15,000 TCR beta sequences associated with HLA alleles, using a false discovery rate threshold of 0.05. Several V segments, TRBV6-2 and TRBV6-3 among them, could not be told apart and were dropped. In an earlier analysis, most TCR beta V segments were productive about 87% or about 30% of the time. Sequencing depth roughly uniform across donors was assumed in presence/absence analyses.

The sample comprised PBMCs. The chain combines TRBV5-1 with TRBJ2-3; 8 nucleotides match TRBD2. This clonotype was sampled from a woman younger than 45 in good health and CMV-seronegative. As DNA, the CDR3 is TGCGCCAGCAGCTTTTTAGCGGGGATGCTAGATACGCAGTATTTT. This sequence encodes CASSFLAGMLDTQYF. The full variable domain, with the rest looked up from reference TRBV5-1 and TRBJ2-3, is KAGVTQTPRYLIKTRGQQVTLSCSPISGHRSVSWYQQTPGQGLQFLFEYFSETQRNKGNFPGRFSGRQFSNSRSEMNVSTLELGDSALYLCASSFLAGMLDTQYFGPGTRLTVL.